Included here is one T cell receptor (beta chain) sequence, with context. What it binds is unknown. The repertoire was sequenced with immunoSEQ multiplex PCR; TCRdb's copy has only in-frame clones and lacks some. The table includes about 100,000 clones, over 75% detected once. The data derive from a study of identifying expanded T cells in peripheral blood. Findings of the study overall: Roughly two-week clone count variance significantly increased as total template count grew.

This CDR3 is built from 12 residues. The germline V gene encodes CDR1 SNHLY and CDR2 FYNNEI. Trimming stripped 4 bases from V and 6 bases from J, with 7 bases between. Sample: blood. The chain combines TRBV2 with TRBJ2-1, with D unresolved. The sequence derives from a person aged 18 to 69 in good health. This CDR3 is CASSGVGNEQFF. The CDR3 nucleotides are TGTGCCAGCAGTGGGGTGGGCAATGAGCAGTTCTTC.